This is a list of T cell receptor beta chains from one sample in a study of vaccination and CD4 T cells after COVID-19. MiXCR, applied by TCRdb to the PCR reads, yields one record per CDR3 protein. The table lists 6,000 to 8,000 distinct CDR3 sequences, around 66% of them singletons. The antigens for these receptors are not known. The starting material was cultured CD4+ T cells from blood, obtained after SARS-CoV-2 vaccination. These receptors came from a human donor with COVID-19. Each CDR3 is given with its conserved first and last residue. Fields, in order: D gene, J gene, clone size, V gene, CDR3 DNA, CDR3 protein. D genes are given only for firm matches. Expanded clones get a size class; other rows say once, few or many, or leave the size out.

d_call: TRBD2
j_call: TRBJ2-1
clone_size: NA
v_call: TRBV7-2
cdr3_nt: TGTGCCAGCAGCTTAGCGCAACTAGCGGGGGAGCAGTTCTTC
cdr3_aa: CASSLAQLAGEQFF

d_call: NA
j_call: TRBJ1-5
clone_size: NA
v_call: TRBV6-1
cdr3_nt: TGTGCCAGCAGTATGGACCCAAATAGCAATCAGCCCCAGCATTTT
cdr3_aa: CASSMDPNSNQPQHF

d_call: NA
j_call: TRBJ1-5
clone_size: NA
v_call: TRBV10-2
cdr3_nt: TGCGCCACCGCCACAGGGTCGGGCAATCAGCCCCAGCATTTT
cdr3_aa: CATATGSGNQPQHF

d_call: NA
j_call: TRBJ1-2
clone_size: NA
v_call: TRBV10-3
cdr3_nt: TGTGCCATCAGTGAACCAGCCTCCCCCTCCTATGGCTACACCTTC
cdr3_aa: CAISEPASPSYGYTF

d_call: NA
j_call: TRBJ2-7
clone_size: NA
v_call: TRBV6-5
cdr3_nt: TGTGCCAGCAGTTACTCGAGTCCATCGAGCTCCTACGAGCAGTACTTC
cdr3_aa: CASSYSSPSSSYEQYF

d_call: NA
j_call: TRBJ1-5
clone_size: NA
v_call: TRBV20-1
cdr3_nt: TGCAGTGCTCGCCAGGTGGGGGGGTTTGTCAATCAGCCCCAGCATTTT
cdr3_aa: CSARQVGGFVNQPQHF

d_call: NA
j_call: TRBJ2-7
clone_size: NA
v_call: TRBV2
cdr3_nt: TGTGCCAGCAGTGGCCGGGACACCCAAGGAGGCTACGAGCAGTACTTC
cdr3_aa: CASSGRDTQGGYEQYF

d_call: TRBD2
j_call: TRBJ2-5
clone_size: NA
v_call: TRBV7-2
cdr3_nt: TGTGCCAGCAGCCTTTCGGGACTAGCAAGCGAGACCCAGTACTTC
cdr3_aa: CASSLSGLASETQYF

d_call: NA
j_call: TRBJ1-2
clone_size: NA
v_call: TRBV5-1
cdr3_nt: TGCGCCAGCAGCTTGAAGGGAACCCATGGCTACACCTTC
cdr3_aa: CASSLKGTHGYTF

d_call: TRBD2
j_call: TRBJ2-2
clone_size: NA
v_call: TRBV20-1
cdr3_nt: TGCAGTGCTAGAGCACTAGCGGGGGGACACACCGGGGAGCTGTTTTTT
cdr3_aa: CSARALAGGHTGELFF

d_call: NA
j_call: TRBJ1-2
clone_size: NA
v_call: TRBV4-2
cdr3_nt: TGTGCCAGCAGCCAACAGGGGTTCTATGGCTACACCTTC
cdr3_aa: CASSQQGFYGYTF

d_call: NA
j_call: TRBJ1-1
clone_size: few
v_call: TRBV7-2
cdr3_nt: TGTGCCAGCAGCTTAGCGCCGGGGGTGAGAACTGAAGCTTTCTTT
cdr3_aa: CASSLAPGVRTEAFF

d_call: NA
j_call: TRBJ2-3
clone_size: NA
v_call: TRBV6-5
cdr3_nt: TGTGCCAGCAGTTCCCGCCCGGGGGATACGCAGTATTTT
cdr3_aa: CASSSRPGDTQYF

d_call: NA
j_call: TRBJ2-2
clone_size: NA
v_call: TRBV20-1
cdr3_nt: TGCAGTGCTAGCGGGGTCCGCACCGGGGAGCTGTTTTTT
cdr3_aa: CSASGVRTGELFF

d_call: TRBD2
j_call: TRBJ2-3
clone_size: NA
v_call: TRBV20-1
cdr3_nt: TGCAGTGCCGAGTCCAGCGGGGGGCTCACGAATACGCAGTATTTT
cdr3_aa: CSAESSGGLTNTQYF

d_call: TRBD1
j_call: TRBJ1-6
clone_size: NA
v_call: TRBV28
cdr3_nt: TGTGCCAGCAGCTACAACAGGGGGCGAAATTCACCCCTCCACTTT
cdr3_aa: CASSYNRGRNSPLHF

d_call: NA
j_call: TRBJ1-6
clone_size: few
v_call: TRBV7-8
cdr3_nt: TGTGCCAGCAGCCGTCCTGACTCCTATAATTCACCCCTCCACTTT
cdr3_aa: CASSRPDSYNSPLHF

d_call: TRBD1
j_call: TRBJ2-1
clone_size: NA
v_call: TRBV6-1
cdr3_nt: TGTGCCAGCAGCCGAATCGGGACAGGGTTTTTCAATGAGCAGTTCTTC
cdr3_aa: CASSRIGTGFFNEQFF